This TCR beta chain originates from a study of T cell responses to AZD1222 COVID-19 vaccine. The table came from immunoSEQ multiplex PCR; TCRdb's copy has only in-frame clones and leaves some out. The profile covers about 130,000 clones, with 88% appearing a single time and approximately 7% taken by the ten largest. Germline assignment: CDR1 SEHNR and CDR2 FQNEAQ (reference sequence). CDR3 length: 12 amino acids. The V gene lost 3 bases and the J gene lost 12 bases, with 12 bases spanning the gap. This material consisted of peripheral blood, taken on day 0 of AZD1222 vaccination. The receptor comes from an adult in good health. This chain links TRBV7-9 with TRBJ2-1, with D perhaps being TRBD1 or TRBD2 (5 bases each). The CDR3 here is CASSFSDTGQFF. Written as DNA, the CDR3 is TGTGCCAGCAGCTTTAGCGATACAGGGCAGTTCTTC. Full variable domain (remainder filled in from reference TRBV7-9 and TRBJ2-1): DTGVSQNPRHKITKRGQNVTFRCDPISEHNRLYWYRQTLGQGPEFLTYFQNEAQLEKSRLLSDRFSAERPKGSFSTLEIQRTEQGDSAMYLCASSFSDTGQFFGPGTRLTVL.